The sequence of this T cell receptor (beta chain) was determined in a study of T cells in Graves' hyperthyroidism and ophthalmopathy. Each diagnosis was grounded in clinical symptoms, serum thyroxine and TRAb, thyroid ultrasound, and orbital computed tomography. Study-level findings and limits: Blood also contained most expanded thyroid clonotypes above 0.001. Ophthalmopathy was predicted by the model a median of 6.5 months ahead of onset.

The CDR3 is made up of 12 amino acids. The V end lost 4 bases, the J end lost 11 bases, and 15 bases lay between the germline ends. Germline V gene sequence: CDR1 SGHDT, CDR2 YYEEEE. A word on this clonotype: Its antigen is unknown.

Amplified regions were TCR beta CDR3 sequences from RNA transcripts. The HTBI primer set was used in a first-round RT-PCR of the TCR CDR3. TCRdb reprocessed the multiplex PCR reads with MiXCR, giving one entry per CDR3 protein. The table has almost 600,000 distinct CDR3 sequences, roughly 46% seen once. The chain uses TRBV5-6 and TRBJ1-2; a possible D gene is TRBD1 (6 bases). The sequence was collected from a woman aged 18-30 years with Graves' hyperthyroidism. The sequenced sample was peripheral blood or thyroid tissue (not recorded which). The CDR3 reads CASSRSFGTYTF. CDR3 nucleotides: TGTGCCAGCAGCCGGAGTTTCGGGACATACACCTTC.